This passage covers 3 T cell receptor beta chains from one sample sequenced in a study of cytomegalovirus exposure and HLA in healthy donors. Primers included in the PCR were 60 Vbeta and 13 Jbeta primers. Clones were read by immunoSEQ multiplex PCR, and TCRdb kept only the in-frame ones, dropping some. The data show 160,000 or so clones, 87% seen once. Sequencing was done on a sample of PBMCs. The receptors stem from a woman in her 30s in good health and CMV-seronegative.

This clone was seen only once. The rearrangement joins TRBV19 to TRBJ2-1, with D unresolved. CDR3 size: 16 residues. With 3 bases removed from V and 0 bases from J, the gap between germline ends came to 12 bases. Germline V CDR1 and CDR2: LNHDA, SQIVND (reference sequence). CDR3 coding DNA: TGTGCCAGTAGTATCCCGCCACGGAGCTCCTACAATGAGCAGTTCTTC. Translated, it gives CASSIPPRSSYNEQFF.

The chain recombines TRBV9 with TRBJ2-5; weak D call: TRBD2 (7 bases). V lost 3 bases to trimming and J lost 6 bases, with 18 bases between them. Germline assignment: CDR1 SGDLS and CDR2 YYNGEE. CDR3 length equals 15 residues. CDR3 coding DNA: TGTGCCAGCAGCGCCCCGCGGGGGCAGGGGAAGACCCAGTACTTC. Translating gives CASSAPRGQGKTQYF.

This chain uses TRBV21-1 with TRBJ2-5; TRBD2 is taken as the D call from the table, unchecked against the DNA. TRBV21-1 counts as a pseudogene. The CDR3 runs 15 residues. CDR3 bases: TGTGCCAGCAGCTCGTACCCGGGACTTTGGAGGGAGCAGTACTTC. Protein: CASSSYPGLWREQYF.